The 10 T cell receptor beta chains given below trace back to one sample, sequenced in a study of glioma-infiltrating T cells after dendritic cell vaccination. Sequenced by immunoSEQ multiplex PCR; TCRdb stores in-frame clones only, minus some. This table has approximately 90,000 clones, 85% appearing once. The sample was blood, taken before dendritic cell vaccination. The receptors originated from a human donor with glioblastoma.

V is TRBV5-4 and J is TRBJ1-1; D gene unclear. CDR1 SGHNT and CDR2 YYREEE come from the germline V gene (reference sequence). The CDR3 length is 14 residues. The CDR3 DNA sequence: TGTGTCTACCTTTCCGGCGCGGCTTACACTGAAGCTTTCTTT. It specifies CVYLSGAAYTEAFF.

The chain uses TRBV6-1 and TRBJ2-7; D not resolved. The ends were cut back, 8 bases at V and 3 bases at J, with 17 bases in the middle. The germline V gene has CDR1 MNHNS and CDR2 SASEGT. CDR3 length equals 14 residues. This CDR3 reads CASCYPSSRYEQYF. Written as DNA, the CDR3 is TGTGCCAGCTGTTATCCCTCTTCCCGCTACGAGCAGTACTTC.

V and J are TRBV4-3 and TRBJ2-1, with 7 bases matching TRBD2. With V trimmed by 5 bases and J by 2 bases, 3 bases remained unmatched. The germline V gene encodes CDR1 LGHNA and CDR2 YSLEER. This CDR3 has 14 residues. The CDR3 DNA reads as TGCGCCAGCAGCAGACTAGCCGCCTACAATGAGCAGTTCTTC. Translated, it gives CASSRLAAYNEQFF.

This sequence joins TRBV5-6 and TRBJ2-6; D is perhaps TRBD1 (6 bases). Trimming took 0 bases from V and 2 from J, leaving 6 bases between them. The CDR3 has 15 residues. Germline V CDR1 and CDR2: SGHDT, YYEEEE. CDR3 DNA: TGTGCCAGCAGCTTGGCAGGGGCTGGGGCCAACGTCCTGACTTTC. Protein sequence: CASSLAGAGANVLTF.

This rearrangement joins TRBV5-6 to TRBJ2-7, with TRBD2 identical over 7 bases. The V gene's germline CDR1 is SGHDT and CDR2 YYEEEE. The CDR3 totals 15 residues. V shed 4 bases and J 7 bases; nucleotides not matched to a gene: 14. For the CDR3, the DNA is TGTGCCAGCAGCAGCCGCGGGCTAGCGGTGGGGGAGCAGTACTTC. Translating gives CASSSRGLAVGEQYF.

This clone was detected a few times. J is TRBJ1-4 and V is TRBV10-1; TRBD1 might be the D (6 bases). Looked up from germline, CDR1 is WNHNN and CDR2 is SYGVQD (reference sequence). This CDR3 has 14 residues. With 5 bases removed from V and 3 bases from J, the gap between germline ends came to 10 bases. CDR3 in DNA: TGCGCCAGCAGTAAAGGGGGTGCTAATGAAAAACTGTTTTTT. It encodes CASSKGGANEKLFF.

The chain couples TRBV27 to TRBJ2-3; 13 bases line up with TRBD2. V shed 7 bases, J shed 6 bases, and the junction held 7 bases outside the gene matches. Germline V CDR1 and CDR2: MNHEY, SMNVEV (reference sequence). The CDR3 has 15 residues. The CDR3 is CASTHGTSGTDTQYF. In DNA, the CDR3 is TGTGCCAGCACCCACGGGACTAGCGGGACGGATACGCAGTATTTT.

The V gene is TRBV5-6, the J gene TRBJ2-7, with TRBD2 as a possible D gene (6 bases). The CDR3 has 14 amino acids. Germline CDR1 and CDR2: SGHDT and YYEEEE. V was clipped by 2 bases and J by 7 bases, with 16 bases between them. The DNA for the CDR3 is TGTGCCAGCAGCTTCCAAGGTGGAGGGAGAGAGCAGTACTTC. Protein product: CASSFQGGGREQYF.

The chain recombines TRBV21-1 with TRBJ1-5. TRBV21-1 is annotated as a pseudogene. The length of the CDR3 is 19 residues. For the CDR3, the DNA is TGTGCCAGCAGCAAAGGCGGCTCCCTTAACCCTCTAGGTAATCAGCCCCAGCATTTT. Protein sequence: CASSKGGSLNPLGNQPQHF.

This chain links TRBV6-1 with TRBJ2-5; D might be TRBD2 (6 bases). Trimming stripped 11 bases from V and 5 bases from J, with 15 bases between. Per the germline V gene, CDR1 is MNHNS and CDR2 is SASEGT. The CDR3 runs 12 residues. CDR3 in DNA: TGTGCCGCTGGGGCGGGGATCGAGACCCAGTACTTC. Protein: CAAGAGIETQYF.